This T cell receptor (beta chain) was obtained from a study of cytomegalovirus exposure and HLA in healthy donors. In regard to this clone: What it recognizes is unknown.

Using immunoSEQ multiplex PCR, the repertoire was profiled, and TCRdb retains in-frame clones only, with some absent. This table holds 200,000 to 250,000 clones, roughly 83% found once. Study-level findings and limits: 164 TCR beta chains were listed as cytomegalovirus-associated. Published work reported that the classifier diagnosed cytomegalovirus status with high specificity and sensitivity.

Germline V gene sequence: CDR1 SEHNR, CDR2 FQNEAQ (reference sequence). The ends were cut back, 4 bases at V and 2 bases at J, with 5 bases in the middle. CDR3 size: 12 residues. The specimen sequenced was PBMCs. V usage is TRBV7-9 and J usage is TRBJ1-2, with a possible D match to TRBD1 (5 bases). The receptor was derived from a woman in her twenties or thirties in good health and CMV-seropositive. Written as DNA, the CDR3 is TGTGCCAGCAGCTCAGGGAACTATGGCTACACCTTC. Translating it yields CASSSGNYGYTF.